Below are 6 T cell receptor beta chains sequenced from a single sample in a study of CD8 T cells in ankylosing spondylitis. Using its own MiXCR run on the 5' RACE reads, TCRdb lists one record per CDR3 protein. The sample has around 140,000 distinct CDR3 sequences, more than 9.5% seen once; the top ten hold around 4.1%. Sequencing was done on a sample of blood, either unsorted or a sorted T cell fraction (not recorded which). The source of these receptors is a female donor with ankylosing spondylitis or in good health (not recorded which).

This clonotype was found many times. The chain carries TRBV29-1 and TRBJ1-1; a weak D match, TRBD1 (5 bases). CDR1 is SQVTM and CDR2 is ANQGSEA in the germline V gene. V was clipped by 4 bases and J by 0 bases, with 12 bases between them. The CDR3 runs to 14 residues. This CDR3 reads CSVVGRNLNTEAFF. The CDR3 bases are TGCAGCGTTGTGGGACGGAATTTGAACACTGAAGCTTTCTTT.

This clonotype was detected a few times. This sequence may be a read error, since a much larger clone differs from it by one base. The chain combines TRBV3-1 with TRBJ2-2; D perhaps matches TRBD1 (6 bases). CDR3 size: 19 residues. Germline assignment: CDR1 LGHDT and CDR2 YNNKEL (reference sequence). The CDR3 DNA is TGTGCCACCAGCCAAGATAGGGGGAGAGGGTTCGCGAACACCGGGGAGCTGTTTTTT. Amino acid sequence: CATSQDRGRGFANTGELFF.

There are many counts of this clonotype. This sequence joins TRBV5-1 and TRBJ2-6; D is unclear. The ends were cut back, 0 bases at V and 0 bases at J, with 7 bases in the middle. CDR1 is SGHRS, CDR2 YFSETQ, per germline. This CDR3 contains 16 residues. The CDR3 loop is CASSLGWSSGANVLTF. The CDR3 nucleotides read TGCGCCAGCAGCTTGGGTTGGAGCTCTGGGGCCAACGTCCTGACTTTC.

J is TRBJ2-7 and V is TRBV5-1; a possible D gene is TRBD1 (6 bases). The CDR3 is 15 residues long. CDR1 and CDR2 (germline): SGHRS, YFSETQ. Trimming left V 4 bases short and J 1 base short, with 15 bases between. Written as DNA, the CDR3 is TGCGCCAGCAGCATCCGAGGGACACCATCCTACGAGCAGTACTTC. Its protein is CASSIRGTPSYEQYF.

This clonotype was seen at least ten times. This chain uses TRBV20-1 with TRBJ1-2; 8 positions agree with TRBD1. The junction had 8 bases not matched to a gene; V was cut back by 5 bases and J by 6 bases. Germline CDR1 DFQATT, CDR2 SNEGSKA (reference sequence). The CDR3 has 13 amino acids. The DNA for the CDR3 is TGCAGTGCTGCCCGGGACAGGAAGGATGGCTACACCTTC. As protein: CSAARDRKDGYTF.

This clonotype was counted many times. V and J are TRBV10-3 and TRBJ2-5, with 8 bases identical to TRBD2. Germline V lookup: CDR1 ENHRY, CDR2 SYGVKD. The junction had 3 bases not matched to a gene; V was cut back by 4 bases and J by 2 bases. The CDR3 consists of 14 residues. The CDR3 DNA sequence: TGTGCCATCAGTGCAACGGGGGGGCAAGAGACCCAGTACTTC. Translated: CAISATGGQETQYF.